The clone carrying this T cell receptor (beta chain) was seen a handful of times. Its antigen remains unknown. This PCR relied on a set of 60 Vbeta primers and 13 Jbeta primers. Here immunoSEQ multiplex PCR was the method, and the copy in TCRdb shows in-frame clones only, minus some. This repertoire shows fewer than 80,000 clones, 74% found once; its top ten account for around 10%. These data originate in a study of cytomegalovirus exposure and HLA in healthy donors. Whole-study context: Genetic ancestry analysis placed 81% of the 398 donors that were genotyped in the Caucasian-associated cluster.

General study results and limits: When analyzed later, a missense DCLRE1C variant was found to be linked to TCR beta V- and J-gene trimming. Available immune exposure information covered CMV serostatus only.

CDR3 length equals 15 residues. Germline CDR1 GTSNPN, CDR2 SVGIG (reference sequence). V was clipped by 0 bases and J by 6 bases, with 15 bases between them. The sample was PBMCs. The clonotype originates from a woman aged 55-69 years in good health and CMV-seropositive. The genes are TRBV30 and TRBJ2-1; unclear D gene. CDR3 sequence (DNA): TGTGCCTGGAGTGTACCCCTCTACTCGGGCAATGAGCAGTTCTTC. Translating it yields CAWSVPLYSGNEQFF.